This paragraph covers one T cell receptor beta chain sequence. Authors' methods: Estimation of nucleated cell counts was performed using reference gene primer amplification. The method was immunoSEQ multiplex PCR; TCRdb's version includes in-frame clones alone and lacks a portion of them. V and J calls and clone size are those listed in that table; D and trimming were worked out from the DNA. The repertoire holds just over 150,000 clones, 92% seen once, with about 5.3% in the top ten. The Seattle patients, enrolled during active infection, were followed longitudinally. The data stem from a study of blood T cell repertoires in COVID-19. Whole-study context: Whether acute or convalescent, the COVID-19 samples came from the United States, Italy and Spain.

CDR3 size: 13 residues. Trimming cost V 5 bases and J 1 base, with 6 bases left between them. This clonotype was sampled from a man aged 30 to 45 with COVID-19, enrolled during active disease. The genes are TRBV12-3 or TRBV12-4 and TRBJ1-5, with D perhaps matching TRBD1 (5 bases). Source material: peripheral blood. In DNA form, the CDR3 reads TGTGCCAGCAGTCACAGGAGCAATCAGCCCCAGCATTTT. It specifies CASSHRSNQPQHF.